This TCR beta chain was documented in a study of CD8 T cells in Susac syndrome. An input of 0.5 to 1 ug of RNA was subjected to reverse transcription using random hexamers. A multiplex approach, immunoSEQ multiplex PCR, amplified TCR beta CDR3 across 54 Vbeta and 13 Jbeta. TCRdb redid the calling of the immunoSEQ multiplex PCR reads with MiXCR, one entry per CDR3 protein. Here the sample spans about 120,000 distinct CDR3 sequences, around 93% being singletons. Sequencing of TCR beta drew on CD8+ and CD4+ T cells from blood. Bulk CD8+ and CD4+ cells came from magnetic negative isolation; CD8+ TEMRA by FACS. This CDR3 region has 14 residues. CDR1 is SGHTA and CDR2 is FQGNSA in the germline V gene. The V end was cut by 6 bases, the J end by 10 bases, with 21 bases between.

The source of this sequence is a human donor in good health. The chain is built from TRBV7-2 and TRBJ2-5, with D maybe TRBD2 (7 bases). What was sequenced was CD8+ T cells from PBMCs. CDR3 DNA: TGTGCCAGCAGTTCCTCGGGGGCGGGAGTTAGCCAGTACTTC. Translating it yields CASSSSGAGVSQYF.